This record looks at one TCR beta chain sequence and its context. Its antigen is unknown. This entry is derived from a study of cytomegalovirus exposure and HLA in healthy donors. Study outcomes and limitations: The number of N-insertions in an Asian-associated ancestry cluster was reportedly below the roughly 700-donor mean in a later analysis. Reported findings show TCR beta sequences accurately forecast HLA-A and HLA-B alleles in most subjects. In vitro experiments confirmed that three CMV-associated chains were specific for CMV antigens. As a later analysis showed, several of the most significant clusters appeared to be linked to common viral pathogens.

The CDR3 runs to 15 residues. Trimming cost V 0 bases and J 8 bases, with 13 bases left between them. Researchers ran the PCR with 60 Vbeta and 13 Jbeta primers. Data came from immunoSEQ multiplex PCR; TCRdb stores just in-frame clones and leaves some out. The sample has around 150,000 clones, 70% to 85% seen once. The sample was PBMCs. This receptor was obtained from a man aged 40-50 years in good health and CMV-seronegative. V gene TRBV23-1 combines with J gene TRBJ1-4, with D maybe TRBD1 (5 bases). TRBV23-1 is reported as an ORF; its role is uncertain. This CDR3 is CASSQSPRVREKLFF. CDR3 in DNA: TGCGCCAGCAGTCAATCCCCCAGGGTTAGGGAAAAACTGTTTTTT.